The next 20 T cell receptor beta chains were all read from a single sample in a study of PD-L1 blockade in urothelial cancer. As to time point: pretreatment peripheral blood. TCRdb keeps only in-frame clones here, not all; method: immunoSEQ multiplex PCR. The table records approximately 56,000 clones, roughly 85% of them present only once. The sequencing here drew on PBMCs, taken around atezolizumab (anti-PD-L1) treatment. Receptor source: a man in his 70s with urothelial cancer.

This clone has only one observation. The V call is TRBV10-3, the J call TRBJ2-7; 12 positions match TRBD1. Germline lookup yields CDR1 ENHRY and CDR2 SYGVKD. The CDR3 has 14 amino acids. With V trimmed by 10 bases and J by 4 bases, 8 bases remained unmatched. Written as DNA, the CDR3 is TGTGCCACGGCCGGGACAGGGGGCGAGTACGAGCAGTACTTC. Translating it yields CATAGTGGEYEQYF.

The chain has TRBV11-2 and TRBJ2-3; 9 nucleotides line up with TRBD2. Germline V gene sequence: CDR1 SGHAT, CDR2 FQNNGV. V was pared by 2 bases and J by 2 bases, with 8 bases of the junction left unmatched. The CDR3 spans 17 residues. The CDR3 sequence is CASSLTPSGTYTDTQYF. The CDR3 nucleotides read TGTGCCAGCAGCTTAACGCCTAGCGGGACCTACACAGATACGCAGTATTTT.

The V gene is TRBV6-6, the J gene TRBJ2-1; D unresolved. CDR1 and CDR2 from the germline V gene are MNHNY and SVGAGI (reference sequence). The CDR3 runs 12 residues. Trimming pared 8 bases from V and 4 bases from J, leaving 9 bases between. CDR3: CASQTIYNEQFF. In nucleotides, the CDR3 is TGTGCCAGCCAGACAATTTACAATGAGCAGTTCTTC.

The V gene is TRBV5-4, the J gene TRBJ2-5; 10 positions agree with TRBD2. V dropped 0 bases and J dropped 5; count of bases not matched to a gene: 7. CDR1 is SGHNT and CDR2 is YYREEE in the germline V gene (reference sequence). This CDR3 contains 16 residues. DNA of the CDR3: TGTGCCAGCAGCTTGGGGCTAGCGGGAGTTAGGGAGACCCAGTACTTC. Its protein product is CASSLGLAGVRETQYF.

The genes are TRBV5-6 and TRBJ2-1, with 9 bases that match TRBD2. CDR3 size: 14 residues. In germline, CDR1 is SGHDT, CDR2 YYEEEE. J lost 9 bases, V lost 5 bases, and 9 bases had no gene match. The CDR3 loop reads CASRLAGPVGEQFF. The DNA of the CDR3 is TGTGCCAGCAGACTAGCGGGTCCAGTAGGTGAGCAGTTCTTC.

The chain carries TRBV2 and TRBJ1-4; TRBD1 agrees at 7 bases. CDR1 and CDR2 from the germline V gene are SNHLY and FYNNEI. The V and J ends lost 1 base and 5 bases, in that order; junction bases with no gene match: 4. The length of the CDR3 is 15 residues. CDR3 in DNA: TGTGCCAGCAGTGAAGGGAGGGGGCGAAATGAAAAACTGTTTTTT. Residues: CASSEGRGRNEKLFF.

This clone came up a few times. The V gene is TRBV29-1, the J gene TRBJ2-6, with a tentative D call TRBD2 (6 bases). The CDR3 has 15 residues. Germline V gene data show CDR1 as SQVTM and CDR2 as ANQGSEA. Trimming cost V 4 bases and J 4 bases, with 14 bases left between them. CDR3 nucleotides: TGCAGCGTTGTGGGCGGAGGGCCCGGGGCCAACGTCCTGACTTTC. Its translation: CSVVGGGPGANVLTF.

The gene calls are TRBV19 and TRBJ2-5; 7 bases match TRBD1. The CDR3 is 14 amino acids. The trim removed 7 bases at V and 4 bases at J, leaving 9 bases unmatched. Germline V gives CDR1 LNHDA, CDR2 SQIVND (reference sequence). DNA for the CDR3: TGTGCCAGTAATCAACAGGGGCGCGGAGAGACCCAGTACTTC. It specifies CASNQQGRGETQYF.

The chain has TRBV4-1 and TRBJ2-7; maybe TRBD1 (6 bases). The CDR3 is 15 amino acids. CDR1 and CDR2 from the germline V gene are MGHRA and YSYEKL. Trimming cost V 1 base and J 1 base, with 11 bases left between them. This CDR3 reads CASSQGGLQSYEQYF. The CDR3 DNA sequence: TGCGCCAGCAGCCAAGGGGGGCTCCAGTCCTACGAGCAGTACTTC.

This chain uses TRBV4-1 with TRBJ2-4, with 7 bases matching TRBD1. The CDR3 has 18 amino acids. The V gene's germline CDR1 is MGHRA and CDR2 YSYEKL. Trimming at V came to 3 bases and at J to 2 bases, leaving 13 bases not matched to a gene. The CDR3 here is CASSHYLGQVGTKNIQYF. CDR3 DNA sequence: TGCGCCAGCAGCCACTATTTAGGACAGGTTGGGACCAAAAACATTCAGTACTTC.

The chain couples TRBV27 to TRBJ1-5; 7 nucleotides agree with TRBD1. The CDR3 runs 16 residues. CDR1 is MNHEY, CDR2 SMNVEV, per germline (reference sequence). The trim removed 5 bases at V and 6 bases at J, leaving 13 bases unmatched. The CDR3 DNA is TGTGCCAGCAGTGGTCAACAGGGGACGCTTGGTCAGCCCCAGCATTTT. Translated, it gives CASSGQQGTLGQPQHF.

This chain joins TRBV7-3 and TRBJ2-3, with D unclear. Germline V gene sequence: CDR1 SGHTA, CDR2 FQGTGA. V was clipped by 2 bases and J by 4 bases, with 7 bases between them. The CDR3 is 13 amino acids. The CDR3 here is CASSLYNPDTQYF. CDR3 DNA: TGTGCCAGCAGCTTATACAACCCAGATACGCAGTATTTT.

The gene calls are TRBV6-5 and TRBJ2-1; TRBD2 matches 15 bases. CDR3 size: 16 residues. Losses at the gene ends were 1 base for V and 7 bases for J; bases not matched to a gene: 2. The germline gives CDR1 MNHEY, CDR2 SVGAGI. The CDR3 DNA sequence: TGTGCCAGCAGTTACTGGACTAGCGGGGGGGTAAATGAGCAGTTCTTC. The encoded protein is CASSYWTSGGVNEQFF.

The chain employs TRBV5-6 and TRBJ2-1, with 9 bases identical to TRBD2. The CDR3 has 16 amino acids. The germline gives CDR1 SGHDT, CDR2 YYEEEE. The junction had 12 bases not matched to a gene; V was cut back by 4 bases and J by 7 bases. CDR3 loop: CASSPRSAGGGNEQFF. In nucleotides, the CDR3 is TGTGCCAGCAGCCCTCGGTCGGCGGGAGGGGGAAATGAGCAGTTCTTC.

The rearrangement links TRBV5-5 to TRBJ2-3; 7 positions agree with TRBD1. The CDR3 contains 14 residues. Germline CDR1 reads SGHKS; CDR2 reads YYEKEE (reference sequence). The ends lost 6 bases at V and 2 bases at J; junction bases unmatched: 6. The CDR3 sequence is CASTPTGDTDTQYF. Written as DNA, the CDR3 is TGTGCCAGCACCCCAACAGGGGACACAGATACGCAGTATTTT.

CDR3 residues: CASSESRRSYEQYF. CDR3 DNA sequence: TGTGCCAGCAGTGAGAGTCGCAGGTCGTACGAGCAGTACTTC. The chain uses TRBV2 and TRBJ2-7; D remains ambiguous. Trimming took 3 bases from V and 4 from J, leaving 13 bases between them. The CDR3 has 14 residues. The germline V gene has CDR1 SNHLY and CDR2 FYNNEI.

The DNA of the CDR3 is TGTGCCAGCAGCTTCCGGGACAGGGCACTCAGGGGCTATGGCTACACCTTC. This gives the protein CASSFRDRALRGYGYTF. The chain uses TRBV13 and TRBJ1-2, with 9 positions matching TRBD1. The CDR3 has 17 amino acids. Germline trimming cut 3 bases from V and 4 bases from J; bases unmatched to any gene: 12. In germline, CDR1 is PRHDT, CDR2 FYEKMQ (reference sequence). Filled out from reference TRBV13 and TRBJ1-2, the complete variable domain reads AAGVIQSPRHLIKEKRETATLKCYPIPRHDTVYWYQQGPGQDPQFLISFYEKMQSDKGSIPDRFSAQQFSDYHSELNMSSLELGDSALYFCASSFRDRALRGYGYTFGSGTRLTVV.

This chain uses TRBV21-1 with TRBJ2-1; the table calls TRBD2, which could not be checked here. TRBV21-1 is termed a pseudogene. The length of the CDR3 is 16 residues. CDR3 in amino acids: CASSPQREGPGNEQFF. CDR3 nucleotide sequence: TGTGCCAGCAGCCCCCAGCGGGAGGGCCCCGGCAATGAGCAGTTCTTC.

The chain employs TRBV7-2 and TRBJ2-7; D is possibly TRBD2 (6 bases). V lost 0 bases to trimming and J lost 4 bases, with 13 bases between them. CDR3 length equals 15 residues. Germline V gene sequence: CDR1 SGHTA, CDR2 FQGNSA. CDR3 region: CASSLAASVSYEQYF. In DNA, the CDR3 is TGTGCCAGCAGCTTAGCGGCTAGCGTCTCTTACGAGCAGTACTTC.

This rearrangement joins TRBV6-1 to TRBJ1-1, with TRBD1 identical over 7 bases. After removal of 6 bases from V and 1 base from J, the junction contained 2 bases not matched to a gene. The CDR3 is 13 amino acids. Germline V gives CDR1 MNHNS, CDR2 SASEGT. CDR3: CASRGTANTEAFF. The CDR3 coding sequence is TGTGCCAGCAGAGGGACAGCGAACACTGAAGCTTTCTTT.